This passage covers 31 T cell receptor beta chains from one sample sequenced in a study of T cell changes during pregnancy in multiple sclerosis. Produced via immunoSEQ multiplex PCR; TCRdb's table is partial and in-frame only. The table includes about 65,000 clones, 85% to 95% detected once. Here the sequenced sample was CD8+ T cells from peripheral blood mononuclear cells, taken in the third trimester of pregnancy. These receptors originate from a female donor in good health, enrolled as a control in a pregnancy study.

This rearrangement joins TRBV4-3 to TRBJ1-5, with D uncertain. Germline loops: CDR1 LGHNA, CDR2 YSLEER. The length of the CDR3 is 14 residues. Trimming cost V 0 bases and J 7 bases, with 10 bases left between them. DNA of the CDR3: TGCGCCAGCAGCCAAGAGCGGGTGGGCCAGCCCCAGCATTTT. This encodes CASSQERVGQPQHF.

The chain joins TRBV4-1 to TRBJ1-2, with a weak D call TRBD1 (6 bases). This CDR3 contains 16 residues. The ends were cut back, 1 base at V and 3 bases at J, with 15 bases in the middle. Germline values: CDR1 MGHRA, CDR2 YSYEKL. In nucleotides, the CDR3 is TGCGCCAGCAGCCAAGGGCGGGGGCGCGGCCACTATGGCTACACCTTC. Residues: CASSQGRGRGHYGYTF.

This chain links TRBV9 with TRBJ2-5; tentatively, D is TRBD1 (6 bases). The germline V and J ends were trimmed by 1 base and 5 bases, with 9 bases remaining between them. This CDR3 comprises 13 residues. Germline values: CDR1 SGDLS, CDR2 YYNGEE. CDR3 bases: TGTGCCAGCAGCGTAACAGGGCTTGAGACCCAGTACTTC. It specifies CASSVTGLETQYF.

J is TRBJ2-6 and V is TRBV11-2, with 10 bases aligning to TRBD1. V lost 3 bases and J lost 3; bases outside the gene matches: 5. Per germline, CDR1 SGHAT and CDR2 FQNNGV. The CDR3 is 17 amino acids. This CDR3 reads CASSFGQGVLGANVLTF. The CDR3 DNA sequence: TGTGCCAGCAGCTTCGGACAGGGGGTACTTGGGGCCAACGTCCTGACTTTC. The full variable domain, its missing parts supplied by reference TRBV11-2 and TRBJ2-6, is EAGVAQSPRYKIIEKRQSVAFWCNPISGHATLYWYQQILGQGPKLLIQFQNNGVVDDSQLPKDRFSAERLKGVDSTLKIQPAKLEDSAVYLCASSFGQGVLGANVLTFGAGSRLTVL.

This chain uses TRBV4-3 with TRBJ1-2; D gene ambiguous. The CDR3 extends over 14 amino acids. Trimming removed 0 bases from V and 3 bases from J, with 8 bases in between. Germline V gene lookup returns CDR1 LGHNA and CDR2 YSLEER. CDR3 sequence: CASSQDREDYGYTF. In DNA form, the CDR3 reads TGCGCCAGCAGCCAAGATCGAGAGGACTATGGCTACACCTTC.

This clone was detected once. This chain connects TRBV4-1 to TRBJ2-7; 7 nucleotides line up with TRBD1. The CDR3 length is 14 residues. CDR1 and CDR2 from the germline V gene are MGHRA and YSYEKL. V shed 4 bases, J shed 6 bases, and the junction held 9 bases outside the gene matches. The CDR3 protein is CASSLGTVTSEQYF. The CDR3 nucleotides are TGCGCCAGCAGCCTGGGGACAGTAACTTCCGAGCAGTACTTC.

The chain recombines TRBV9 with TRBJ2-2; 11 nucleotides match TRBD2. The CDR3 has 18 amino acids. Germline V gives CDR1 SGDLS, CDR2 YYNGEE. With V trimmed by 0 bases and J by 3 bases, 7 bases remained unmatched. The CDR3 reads CASSVEASGGLYTGELFF. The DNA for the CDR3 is TGTGCCAGCAGCGTAGAGGCTAGCGGGGGGCTTTACACCGGGGAGCTGTTTTTT.

CDR3 amino acids: CASSPGQGTEAFF. In DNA, the CDR3 is TGCGCCAGCAGCCCAGGACAGGGCACTGAAGCTTTCTTT. The V gene is TRBV4-3, the J gene TRBJ1-1; TRBD1 matches 8 bases. V shed 4 bases, J shed 4 bases, and the junction held 2 bases outside the gene matches. Germline CDR1 and CDR2: LGHNA and YSLEER. The CDR3 runs to 13 residues.

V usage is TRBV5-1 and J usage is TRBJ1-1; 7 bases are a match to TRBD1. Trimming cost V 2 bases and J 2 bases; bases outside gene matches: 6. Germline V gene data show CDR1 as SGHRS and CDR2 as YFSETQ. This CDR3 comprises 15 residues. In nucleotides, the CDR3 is TGCGCCAGCAGCTTCAACAGGGGACTCAACACTGAAGCTTTCTTT. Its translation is CASSFNRGLNTEAFF. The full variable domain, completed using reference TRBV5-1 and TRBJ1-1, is KAGVTQTPRYLIKTRGQQVTLSCSPISGHRSVSWYQQTPGQGLQFLFEYFSETQRNKGNFPGRFSGRQFSNSRSEMNVSTLELGDSALYLCASSFNRGLNTEAFFGQGTRLTVV.

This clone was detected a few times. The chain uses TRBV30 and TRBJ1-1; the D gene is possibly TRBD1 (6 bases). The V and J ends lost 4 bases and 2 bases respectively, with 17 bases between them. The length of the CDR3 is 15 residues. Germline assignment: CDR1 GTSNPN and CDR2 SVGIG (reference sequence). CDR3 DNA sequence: TGTGCCTGGATGGGGGACACGGATCCAAACACTGAAGCTTTCTTT. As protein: CAWMGDTDPNTEAFF. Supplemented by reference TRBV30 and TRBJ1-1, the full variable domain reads SQTIHQWPATLVQPVGSPLSLECTVEGTSNPNLYWYRQAAGRGLQLLFYSVGIGQISSEVPQNLSASRPQDRQFILSSKKLLLSDSGFYLCAWMGDTDPNTEAFFGQGTRLTVV.

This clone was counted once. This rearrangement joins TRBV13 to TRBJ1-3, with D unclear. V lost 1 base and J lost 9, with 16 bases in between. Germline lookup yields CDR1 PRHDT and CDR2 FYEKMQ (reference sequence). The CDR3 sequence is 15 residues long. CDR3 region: CASSLVEDPGGTIYF. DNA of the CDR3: TGTGCCAGCAGCTTAGTCGAGGACCCCGGAGGCACCATATATTTT. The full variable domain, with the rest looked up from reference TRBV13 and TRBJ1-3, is AAGVIQSPRHLIKEKRETATLKCYPIPRHDTVYWYQQGPGQDPQFLISFYEKMQSDKGSIPDRFSAQQFSDYHSELNMSSLELGDSALYFCASSLVEDPGGTIYFGEGSWLTVV.

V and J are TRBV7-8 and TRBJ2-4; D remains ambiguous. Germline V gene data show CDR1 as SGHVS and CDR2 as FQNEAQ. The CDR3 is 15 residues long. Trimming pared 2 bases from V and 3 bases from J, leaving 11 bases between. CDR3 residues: CASSLRSTGKNIQYF. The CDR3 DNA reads TGTGCCAGCAGCTTAAGGTCCACGGGCAAAAACATTCAGTACTTC.

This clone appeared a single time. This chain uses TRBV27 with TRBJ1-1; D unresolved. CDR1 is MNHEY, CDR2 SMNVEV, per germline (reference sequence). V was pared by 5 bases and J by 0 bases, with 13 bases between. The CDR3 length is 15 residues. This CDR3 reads CASSPWEQVNTEAFF. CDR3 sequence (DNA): TGTGCCAGCAGTCCCTGGGAGCAGGTGAACACTGAAGCTTTCTTT.

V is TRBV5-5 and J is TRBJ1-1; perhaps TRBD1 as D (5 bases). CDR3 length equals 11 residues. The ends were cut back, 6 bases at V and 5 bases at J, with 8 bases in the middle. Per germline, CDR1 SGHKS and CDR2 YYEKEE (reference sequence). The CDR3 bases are TGTGCCAGCAAGGGGTTAACTGAAGCTTTCTTT. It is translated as CASKGLTEAFF.

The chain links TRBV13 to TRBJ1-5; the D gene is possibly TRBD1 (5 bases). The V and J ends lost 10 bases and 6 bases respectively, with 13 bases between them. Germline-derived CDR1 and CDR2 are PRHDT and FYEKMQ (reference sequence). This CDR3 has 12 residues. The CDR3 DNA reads TGTGCCACCTCAGCGGGGGGTCAGCCCCAGCATTTT. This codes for CATSAGGQPQHF.

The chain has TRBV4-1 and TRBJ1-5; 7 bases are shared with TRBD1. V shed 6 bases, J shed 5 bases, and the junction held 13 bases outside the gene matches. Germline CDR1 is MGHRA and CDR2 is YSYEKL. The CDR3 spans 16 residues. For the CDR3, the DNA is TGCGCCAGCAGTTTCTCAGCGGGAGGGGGCGATCAGCCCCAGCATTTT. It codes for CASSFSAGGGDQPQHF.

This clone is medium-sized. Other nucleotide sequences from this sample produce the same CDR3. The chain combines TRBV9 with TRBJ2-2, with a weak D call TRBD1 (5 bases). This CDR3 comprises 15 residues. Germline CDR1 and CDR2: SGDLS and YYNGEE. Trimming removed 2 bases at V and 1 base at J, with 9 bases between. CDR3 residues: CASSVAGQNTGELFF. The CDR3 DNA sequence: TGTGCCAGCAGCGTCGCAGGGCAGAACACCGGGGAGCTGTTTTTT. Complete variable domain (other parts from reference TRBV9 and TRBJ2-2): DSGVTQTPKHLITATGQRVTLRCSPRSGDLSVYWYQQSLDQGLQFLIQYYNGEERAKGNILERFSAQQFPDLHSELNLSSLELGDSALYFCASSVAGQNTGELFFGEGSRLTVL.

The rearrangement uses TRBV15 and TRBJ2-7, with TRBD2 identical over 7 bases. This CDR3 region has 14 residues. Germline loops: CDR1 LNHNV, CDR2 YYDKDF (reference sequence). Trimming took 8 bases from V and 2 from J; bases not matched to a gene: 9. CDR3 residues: CATGGGGGTYEQYF. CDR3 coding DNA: TGTGCCACCGGGGGGGGAGGAGGGACCTACGAGCAGTACTTC.

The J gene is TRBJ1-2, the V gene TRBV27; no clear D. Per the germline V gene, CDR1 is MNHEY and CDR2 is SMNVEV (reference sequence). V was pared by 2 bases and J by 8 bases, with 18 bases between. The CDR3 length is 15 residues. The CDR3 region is CASSLRPVPSEGYTF. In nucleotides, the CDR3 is TGTGCCAGCAGTTTACGCCCCGTTCCCTCGGAGGGCTACACCTTC.

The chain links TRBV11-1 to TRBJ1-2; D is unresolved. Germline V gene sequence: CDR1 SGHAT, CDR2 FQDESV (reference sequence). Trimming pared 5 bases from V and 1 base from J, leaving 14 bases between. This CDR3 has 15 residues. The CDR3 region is CASSETREINYGYTF. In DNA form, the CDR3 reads TGTGCCAGCAGCGAGACCCGGGAGATTAACTATGGCTACACCTTC.

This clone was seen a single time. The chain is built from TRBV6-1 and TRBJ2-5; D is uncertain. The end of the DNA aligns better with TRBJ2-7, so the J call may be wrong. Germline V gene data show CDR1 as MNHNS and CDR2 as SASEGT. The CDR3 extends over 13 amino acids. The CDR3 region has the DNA TGTGCCAGCGGTATGGGCGAGACCTACGAGCAGTACTTC. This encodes CASGMGETYEQYF.

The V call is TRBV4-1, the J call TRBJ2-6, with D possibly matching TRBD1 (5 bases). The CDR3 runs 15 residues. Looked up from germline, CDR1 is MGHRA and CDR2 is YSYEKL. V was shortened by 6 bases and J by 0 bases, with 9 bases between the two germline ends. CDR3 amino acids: CASRDRISGANVLTF. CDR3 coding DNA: TGCGCCAGCAGAGACAGAATCTCTGGGGCCAACGTCCTGACTTTC.

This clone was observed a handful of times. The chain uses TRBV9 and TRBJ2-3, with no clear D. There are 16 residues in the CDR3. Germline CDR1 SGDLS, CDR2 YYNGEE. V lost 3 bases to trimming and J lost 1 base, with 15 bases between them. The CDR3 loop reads CASSDAGRLGTDTQYF. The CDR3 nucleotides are TGTGCCAGCAGCGACGCAGGTCGCTTGGGCACAGATACGCAGTATTTT.

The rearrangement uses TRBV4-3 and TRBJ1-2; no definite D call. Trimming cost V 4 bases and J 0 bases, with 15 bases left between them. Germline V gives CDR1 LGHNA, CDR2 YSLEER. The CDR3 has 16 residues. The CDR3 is CASSLQGTATNYGYTF. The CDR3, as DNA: TGCGCCAGCAGCCTTCAAGGTACAGCCACTAACTATGGCTACACCTTC.

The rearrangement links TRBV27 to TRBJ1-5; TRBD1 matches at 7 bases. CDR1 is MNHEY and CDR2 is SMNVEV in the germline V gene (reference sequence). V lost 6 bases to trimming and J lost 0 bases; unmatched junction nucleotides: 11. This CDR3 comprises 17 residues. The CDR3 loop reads CASRGGQYQYSNQPQHF. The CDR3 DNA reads TGTGCCAGCAGGGGGGGACAGTACCAATATAGCAATCAGCCCCAGCATTTT.

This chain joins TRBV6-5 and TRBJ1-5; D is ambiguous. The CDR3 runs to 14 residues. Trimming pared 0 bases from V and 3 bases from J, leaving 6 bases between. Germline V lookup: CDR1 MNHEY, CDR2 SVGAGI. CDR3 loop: CASSYSGDNQPQHF. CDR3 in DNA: TGTGCCAGCAGTTACTCGGGCGACAATCAGCCCCAGCATTTT.

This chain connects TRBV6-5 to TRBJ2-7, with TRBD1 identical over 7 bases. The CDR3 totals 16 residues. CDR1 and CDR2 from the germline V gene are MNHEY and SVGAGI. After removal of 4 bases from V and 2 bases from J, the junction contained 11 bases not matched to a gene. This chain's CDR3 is CASSSERTGAAYEQYF. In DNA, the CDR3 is TGTGCCAGCAGTTCCGAGAGGACAGGAGCGGCCTACGAGCAGTACTTC.

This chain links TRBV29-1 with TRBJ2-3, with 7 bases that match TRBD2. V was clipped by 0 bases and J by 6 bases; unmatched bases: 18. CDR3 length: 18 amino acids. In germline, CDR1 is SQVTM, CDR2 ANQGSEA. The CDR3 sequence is CSVEDFGRGVMDLDTQYF. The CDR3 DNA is TGCAGCGTTGAAGATTTTGGGAGGGGCGTGATGGACTTGGATACGCAGTATTTT.

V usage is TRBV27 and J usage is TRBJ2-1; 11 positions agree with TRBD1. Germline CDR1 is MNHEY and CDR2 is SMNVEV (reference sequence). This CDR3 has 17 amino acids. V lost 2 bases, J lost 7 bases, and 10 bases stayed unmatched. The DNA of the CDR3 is TGTGCCAGCAGTTTAGTCTTTGGGACAGGGGGAGAAAATGAGCAGTTCTTC. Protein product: CASSLVFGTGGENEQFF.

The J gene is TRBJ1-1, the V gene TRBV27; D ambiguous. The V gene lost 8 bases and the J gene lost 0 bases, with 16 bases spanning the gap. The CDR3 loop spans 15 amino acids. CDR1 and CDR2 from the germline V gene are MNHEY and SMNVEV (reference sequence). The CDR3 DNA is TGTGCCAGCTCGTATGCCGGAGGGATGAACACTGAAGCTTTCTTT. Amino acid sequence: CASSYAGGMNTEAFF.

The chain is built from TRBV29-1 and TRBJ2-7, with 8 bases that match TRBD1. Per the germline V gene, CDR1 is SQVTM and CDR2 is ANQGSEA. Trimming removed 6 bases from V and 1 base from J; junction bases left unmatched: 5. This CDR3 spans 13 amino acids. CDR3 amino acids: CSVNTGGSYEQYF. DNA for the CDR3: TGCAGCGTCAATACAGGGGGTTCCTACGAGCAGTACTTC.